This T cell receptor beta chain was observed in a study of blood T cell repertoires in COVID-19. Study-wide background: Sites across the United States, Italy and Spain contributed samples from acute and convalescent COVID-19. T cells, B-cell-depleted T cells, or PBMCs supplied cDNA or gDNA.

CDR3 length: 19 residues. CDR1 SGHKS and CDR2 YYEKEE come from the germline V gene (reference sequence). With V trimmed by 0 bases and J by 5 bases, 14 bases remained unmatched. Authors' data handling: Amplifying reference gene primers gave estimates of nucleated cell counts. Clones were read by immunoSEQ multiplex PCR, and TCRdb kept only the in-frame ones, dropping some. The V and J calls and the clone size are those of that table, but D and trimming were determined from the DNA. The sample yields hundreds of thousands of clones, approximately 90% seen once. This receptor was obtained from a woman in her 30s who had recovered from COVID-19. The material sequenced was peripheral blood. The chain joins TRBV5-5 to TRBJ1-5, with 10 bases matching TRBD1. The CDR3 region is CASSLAIGQGVRYDQPQHF. The CDR3 coding sequence is TGTGCCAGCAGCTTGGCCATCGGACAGGGGGTAAGGTATGATCAGCCCCAGCATTTT.